The sequence of this T cell receptor beta chain was determined in a study of blood T cell repertoires in COVID-19. Across the study: Collection of acute and convalescent COVID-19 samples took place in the United States, Italy and Spain. PBMCs, B-cell-depleted T cells, or T cells provided the cDNA or gDNA that made up the material.

Original processing methods: Reference gene primer amplification gave estimated nucleated cell counts. Generated by immunoSEQ multiplex PCR, the TCRdb table keeps only in-frame clones and is missing some. V and J calls and clone size are those listed in that table; D and trimming were worked out from the DNA. The repertoire holds some 310,000 clones, with about 90% as singletons. The CDR3 sequence is 13 residues long. V lost 2 bases and J lost 2, with 5 bases in between. From germline, CDR1 is SNHLY and CDR2 FYNNEI. This clone came up many times. Enrolled during active infection, Seattle patients were then followed longitudinally.

This clonotype originated in a woman in her twenties or thirties with COVID-19, enrolled during active disease. The sample was peripheral blood. The rearrangement uses TRBV2 and TRBJ2-3, with unresolved D. As DNA, the CDR3 is TGTGCCAGCAGTGAACCCTTCACAGATACGCAGTATTTT. This encodes CASSEPFTDTQYF.